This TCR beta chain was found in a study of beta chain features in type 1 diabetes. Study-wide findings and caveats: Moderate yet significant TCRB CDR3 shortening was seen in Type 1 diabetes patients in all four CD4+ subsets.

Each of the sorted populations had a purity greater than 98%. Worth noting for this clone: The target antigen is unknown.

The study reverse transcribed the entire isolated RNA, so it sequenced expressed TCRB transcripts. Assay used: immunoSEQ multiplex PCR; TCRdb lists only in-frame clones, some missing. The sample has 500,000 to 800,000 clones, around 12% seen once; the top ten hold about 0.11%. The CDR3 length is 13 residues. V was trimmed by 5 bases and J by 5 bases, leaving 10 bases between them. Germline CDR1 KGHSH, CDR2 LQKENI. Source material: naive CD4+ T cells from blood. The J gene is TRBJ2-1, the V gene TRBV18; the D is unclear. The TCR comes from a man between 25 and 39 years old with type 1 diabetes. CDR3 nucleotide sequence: TGTGCCAGCTCAGCCCTGGAGAACAATGAGCAGTTCTTC. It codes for CASSALENNEQFF.